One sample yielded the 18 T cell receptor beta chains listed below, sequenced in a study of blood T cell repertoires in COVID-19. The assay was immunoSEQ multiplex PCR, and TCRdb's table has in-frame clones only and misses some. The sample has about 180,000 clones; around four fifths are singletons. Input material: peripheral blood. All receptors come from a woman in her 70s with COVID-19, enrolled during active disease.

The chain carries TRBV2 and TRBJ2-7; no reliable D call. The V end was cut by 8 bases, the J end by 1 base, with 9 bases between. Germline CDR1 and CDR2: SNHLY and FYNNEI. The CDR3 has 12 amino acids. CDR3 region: CASVGLSYEQYF. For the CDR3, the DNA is TGTGCCAGCGTCGGTCTTTCCTACGAGCAGTACTTC.

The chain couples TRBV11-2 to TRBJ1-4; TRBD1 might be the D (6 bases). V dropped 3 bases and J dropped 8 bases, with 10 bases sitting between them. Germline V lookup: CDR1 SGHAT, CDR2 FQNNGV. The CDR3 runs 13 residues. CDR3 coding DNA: TGTGCCAGCAGCTTTGTACAGGGCGAAAAACTGTTTTTT. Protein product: CASSFVQGEKLFF.

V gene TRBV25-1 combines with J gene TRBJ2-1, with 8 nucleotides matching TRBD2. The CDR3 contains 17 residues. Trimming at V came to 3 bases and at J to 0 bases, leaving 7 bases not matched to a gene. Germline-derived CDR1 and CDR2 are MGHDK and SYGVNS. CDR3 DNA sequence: TGTGCCAGCAGTGACTTCCTCAGCGGGAGCTCCTACAATGAGCAGTTCTTC. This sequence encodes CASSDFLSGSSYNEQFF.

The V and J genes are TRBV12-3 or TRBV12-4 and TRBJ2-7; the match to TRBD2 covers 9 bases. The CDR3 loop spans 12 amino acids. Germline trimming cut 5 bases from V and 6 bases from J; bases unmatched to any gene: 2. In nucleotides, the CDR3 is TGTGCCAGCAGTATGGGACTAGCCGAGCAGTACTTC. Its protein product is CASSMGLAEQYF.

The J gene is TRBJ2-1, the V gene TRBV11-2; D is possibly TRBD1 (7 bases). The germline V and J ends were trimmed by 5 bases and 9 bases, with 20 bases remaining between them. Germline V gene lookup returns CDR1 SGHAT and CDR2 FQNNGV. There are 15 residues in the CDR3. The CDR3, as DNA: TGTGCCAGCAGCCGAATTAGCGGACAGGAGGGTGAGCAGTTCTTC. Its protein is CASSRISGQEGEQFF.

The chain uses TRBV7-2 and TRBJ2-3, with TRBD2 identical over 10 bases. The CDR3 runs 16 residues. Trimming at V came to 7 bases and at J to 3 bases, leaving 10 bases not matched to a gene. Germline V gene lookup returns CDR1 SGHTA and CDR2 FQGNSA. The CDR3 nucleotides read TGTGCCAGCAACCTTCGACTAGCGGGTTTGACAGATACGCAGTATTTT. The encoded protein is CASNLRLAGLTDTQYF. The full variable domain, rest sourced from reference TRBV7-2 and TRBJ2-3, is GAGVSQSPSNKVTEKGKDVELRCDPISGHTALYWYRQSLGQGLEFLIYFQGNSAPDKSGLPSDRFSAERTGGSVSTLTIQRTQQEDSAVYLCASNLRLAGLTDTQYFGPGTRLTVL.

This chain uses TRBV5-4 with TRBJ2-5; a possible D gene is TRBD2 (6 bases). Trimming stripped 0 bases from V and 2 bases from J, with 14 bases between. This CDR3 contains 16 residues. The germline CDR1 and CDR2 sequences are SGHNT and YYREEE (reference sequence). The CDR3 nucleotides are TGTGCCAGCAGCTTGGGGGGAGGAGCAGCTCAAGAGACCCAGTACTTC. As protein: CASSLGGGAAQETQYF.

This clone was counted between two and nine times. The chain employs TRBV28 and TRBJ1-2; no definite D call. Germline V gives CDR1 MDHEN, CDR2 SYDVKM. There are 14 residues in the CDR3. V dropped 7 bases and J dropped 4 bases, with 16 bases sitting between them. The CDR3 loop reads CASIPHRVLYGYTF. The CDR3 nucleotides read TGTGCCAGCATCCCCCACCGGGTCCTCTATGGCTACACCTTC.

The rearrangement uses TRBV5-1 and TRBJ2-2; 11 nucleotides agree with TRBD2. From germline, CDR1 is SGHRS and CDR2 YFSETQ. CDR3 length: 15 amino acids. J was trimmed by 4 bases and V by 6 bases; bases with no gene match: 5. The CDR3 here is CASTLAGGPTGELFF. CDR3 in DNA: TGCGCCAGCACCTTAGCGGGAGGGCCCACCGGGGAGCTGTTTTTT.

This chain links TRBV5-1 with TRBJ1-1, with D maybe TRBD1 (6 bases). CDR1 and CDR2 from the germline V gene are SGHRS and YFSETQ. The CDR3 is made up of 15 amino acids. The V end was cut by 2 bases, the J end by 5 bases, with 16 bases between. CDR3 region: CASSFLGGSETEAFF. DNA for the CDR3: TGCGCCAGCAGCTTTTTAGGGGGAAGTGAGACTGAAGCTTTCTTT.

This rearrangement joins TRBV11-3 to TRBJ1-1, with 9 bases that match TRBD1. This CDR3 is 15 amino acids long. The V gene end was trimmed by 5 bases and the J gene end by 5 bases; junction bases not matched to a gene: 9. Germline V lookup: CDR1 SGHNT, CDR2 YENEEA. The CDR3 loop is CASSGPGQGKTEAFF. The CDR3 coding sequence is TGTGCCAGCAGCGGACCGGGACAGGGTAAAACTGAAGCTTTCTTT.

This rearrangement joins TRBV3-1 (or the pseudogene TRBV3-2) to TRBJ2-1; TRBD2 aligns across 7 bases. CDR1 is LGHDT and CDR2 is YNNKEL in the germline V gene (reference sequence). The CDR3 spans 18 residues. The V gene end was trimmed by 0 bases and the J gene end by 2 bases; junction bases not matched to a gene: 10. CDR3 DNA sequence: TGTGCCAGCAGCCAAGAGACGAGCGGGATGACTGCCTACAATGAGCAGTTCTTC. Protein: CASSQETSGMTAYNEQFF.

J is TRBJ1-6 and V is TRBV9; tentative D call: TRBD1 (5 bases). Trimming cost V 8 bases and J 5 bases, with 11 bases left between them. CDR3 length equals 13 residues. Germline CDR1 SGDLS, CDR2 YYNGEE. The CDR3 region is CASQGTHNSPLHF. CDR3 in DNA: TGTGCCAGTCAGGGAACCCATAATTCACCCCTCCACTTT.

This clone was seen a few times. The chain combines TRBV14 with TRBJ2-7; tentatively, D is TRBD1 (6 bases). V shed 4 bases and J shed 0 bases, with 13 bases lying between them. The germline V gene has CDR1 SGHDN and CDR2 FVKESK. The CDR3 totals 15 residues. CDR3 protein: CASSPLGQSSYEQYF. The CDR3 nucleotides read TGTGCCAGCAGCCCCCTAGGACAGAGCTCCTACGAGCAGTACTTC.

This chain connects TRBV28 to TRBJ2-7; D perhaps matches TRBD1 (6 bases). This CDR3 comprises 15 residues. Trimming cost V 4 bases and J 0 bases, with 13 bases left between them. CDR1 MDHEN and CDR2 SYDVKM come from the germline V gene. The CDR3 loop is CASSYRTVSSYEQYF. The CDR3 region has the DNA TGTGCCAGCAGTTATCGGACAGTAAGCTCCTACGAGCAGTACTTC.

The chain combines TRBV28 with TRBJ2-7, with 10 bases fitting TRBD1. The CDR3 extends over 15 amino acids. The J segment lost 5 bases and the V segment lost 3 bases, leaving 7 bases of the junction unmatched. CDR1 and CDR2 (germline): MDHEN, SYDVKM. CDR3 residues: CASSFLGTGVNEQYF. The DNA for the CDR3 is TGTGCCAGCAGTTTCCTCGGGACAGGGGTCAACGAGCAGTACTTC. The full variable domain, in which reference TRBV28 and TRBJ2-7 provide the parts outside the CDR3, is DVKVTQSSRYLVKRTGEKVFLECVQDMDHENMFWYRQDPGLGLRLIYFSYDVKMKEKGDIPEGYSVSREKKERFSLILESASTNQTSMYLCASSFLGTGVNEQYFGPGTRLTVT.

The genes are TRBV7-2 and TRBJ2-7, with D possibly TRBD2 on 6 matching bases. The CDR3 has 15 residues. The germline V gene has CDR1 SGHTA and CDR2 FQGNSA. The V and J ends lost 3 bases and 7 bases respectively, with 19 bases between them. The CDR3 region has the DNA TGTGCCAGCAGCTTGAGGGACTTCCCGATCGGAGAGCAGTACTTC. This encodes CASSLRDFPIGEQYF.

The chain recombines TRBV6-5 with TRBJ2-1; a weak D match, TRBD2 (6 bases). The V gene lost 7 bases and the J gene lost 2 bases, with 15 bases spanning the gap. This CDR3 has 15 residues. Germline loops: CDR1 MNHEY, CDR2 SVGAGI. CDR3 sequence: CASMPGEWAYNEQFF. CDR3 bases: TGTGCCAGCATGCCGGGAGAATGGGCCTACAATGAGCAGTTCTTC.